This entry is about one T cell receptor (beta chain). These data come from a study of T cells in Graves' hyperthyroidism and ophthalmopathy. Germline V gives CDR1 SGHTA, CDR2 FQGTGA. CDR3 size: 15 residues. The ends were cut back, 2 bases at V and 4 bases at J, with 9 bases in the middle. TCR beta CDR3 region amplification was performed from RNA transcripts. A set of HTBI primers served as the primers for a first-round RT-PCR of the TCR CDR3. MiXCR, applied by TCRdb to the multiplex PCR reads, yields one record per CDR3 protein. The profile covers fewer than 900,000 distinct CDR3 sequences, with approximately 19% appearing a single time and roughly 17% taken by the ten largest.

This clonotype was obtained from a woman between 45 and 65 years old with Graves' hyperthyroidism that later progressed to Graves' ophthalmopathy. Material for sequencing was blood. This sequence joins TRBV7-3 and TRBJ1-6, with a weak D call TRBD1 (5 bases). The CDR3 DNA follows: TGTGCCAGCAGCTTATCAGGACATTATAATTCACCCCTCCACTTT. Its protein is CASSLSGHYNSPLHF.